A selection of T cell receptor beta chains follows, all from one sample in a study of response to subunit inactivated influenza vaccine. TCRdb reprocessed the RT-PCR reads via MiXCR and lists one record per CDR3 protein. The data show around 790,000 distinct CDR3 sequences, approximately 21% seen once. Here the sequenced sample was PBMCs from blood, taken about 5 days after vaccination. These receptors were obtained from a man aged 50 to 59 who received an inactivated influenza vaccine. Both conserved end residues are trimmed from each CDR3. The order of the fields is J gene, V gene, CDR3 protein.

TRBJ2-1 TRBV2 ASSGDSKNEQF
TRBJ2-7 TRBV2 ASRERQGTYEQY
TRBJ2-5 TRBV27 ASSRLAGETGETQY
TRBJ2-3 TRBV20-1 SATASTDTQY
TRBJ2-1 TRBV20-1 SASAGNNEQF
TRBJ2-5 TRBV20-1 SARDPEIGGTQY
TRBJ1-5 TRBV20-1 SATDGYQPQH
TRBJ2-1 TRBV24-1 ATSDPPRYYEQF
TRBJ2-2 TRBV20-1 SASGQSNTGELF
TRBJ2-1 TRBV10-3 AISESRANNEQF
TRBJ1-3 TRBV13 ASSPGPHSGNTIY
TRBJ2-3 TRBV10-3 AMKNRDTIGDTQY
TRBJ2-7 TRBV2 ASSQARGRTYEQY
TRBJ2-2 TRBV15 ATSRAATRAGELF